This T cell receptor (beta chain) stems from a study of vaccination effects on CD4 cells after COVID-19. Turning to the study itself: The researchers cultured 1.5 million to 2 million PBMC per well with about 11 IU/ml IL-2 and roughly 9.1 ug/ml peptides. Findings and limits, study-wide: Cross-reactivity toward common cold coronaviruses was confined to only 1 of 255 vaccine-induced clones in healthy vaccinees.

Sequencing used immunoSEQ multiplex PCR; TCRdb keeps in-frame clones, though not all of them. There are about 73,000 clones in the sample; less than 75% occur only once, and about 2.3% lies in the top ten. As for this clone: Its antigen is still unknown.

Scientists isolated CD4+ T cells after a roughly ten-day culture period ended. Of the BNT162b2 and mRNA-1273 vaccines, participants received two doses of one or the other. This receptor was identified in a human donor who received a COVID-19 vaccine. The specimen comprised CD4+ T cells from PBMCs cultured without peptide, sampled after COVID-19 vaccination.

The CDR3 region has the DNA TGTGCCAGCAGTGAGGGGGCAGCTAATGAAAAACTGTTTTTT. Amino acid sequence: CASSEGAANEKLFF. This chain connects TRBV2 to TRBJ1-4; tentatively, D is TRBD1 (6 bases). This CDR3 has 14 amino acids. V lost 3 bases and J 3 bases, leaving 8 bases between the germline ends. Germline values: CDR1 SNHLY, CDR2 FYNNEI.